Sequencing of this TCR beta chain was carried out in a study of radiotherapy plus CTLA-4 blockade in lung cancer. Overall study results and limits: TCR clones of tumor origin grew in blood after radiotherapy plus ipilimumab. Increased serum interferon-beta after radiation also reportedly predicted response strongly.

This clone showed up just a few times. The antigen is not known. This CDR3 region has 14 residues. The germline V gene has CDR1 SGHTA and CDR2 FQGNSA. Trimming removed 5 bases from V and 2 bases from J; junction bases left unmatched: 3. The protocol was immunoSEQ multiplex PCR, while the TCRdb copy is restricted to in-frame clones and leaves out a portion. The profile shows over 85,000 clones, about four fifths of them singletons. The chain recombines TRBV7-2 with TRBJ2-7; the match to TRBD2 covers 10 bases. The specimen was peripheral blood, collected from a patient treated with radiotherapy plus ipilimumab. This receptor was identified in a human donor with non-small cell lung cancer who had a partial response to radiotherapy plus ipilimumab. Some clones in this sample may be carry-over from other donors' samples. The CDR3 region is CASSQAGGPYEQYF. Here the CDR3 DNA reads TGTGCCAGCAGCCAAGCGGGAGGGCCCTACGAGCAGTACTTC.